The sequence of this T cell receptor beta chain was determined in a study of CD8 T cells in Susac syndrome. RNA, at about 0.5 to 1 ug, was reverse transcribed with random hexamers. The authors amplified TCR beta CDR3 across 54 Vbeta and 13 Jbeta using immunoSEQ multiplex PCR. MiXCR was run by TCRdb on the immunoSEQ multiplex PCR reads, yielding one entry per CDR3 protein. The data contain approximately 300,000 distinct CDR3 sequences, about 91% of them singletons. This CDR3 has 15 residues. The V gene lost 0 bases and the J gene lost 0 bases, with 9 bases spanning the gap. Germline V CDR1 and CDR2: LGHDT, YNNKEL (reference sequence). From blood CD8+ and CD4+ T cells, TCR beta sequences were generated. Control patients had untreated stable or active relapsing-remitting multiple sclerosis by revised McDonald criteria. The TEMRA cells underwent FACS enrichment, while the CD8+ and CD4+ T cells underwent negative isolation.

The chain uses TRBV3-1 and TRBJ2-7; no clear D gene. This receptor was obtained from a human donor with multiple sclerosis. The sequencing sample was made of CD8+ T cells from PBMCs. The CDR3 DNA reads TGTGCCAGCAGCCAAGATCGTCACCACTCCTACGAGCAGTACTTC. It codes for CASSQDRHHSYEQYF.